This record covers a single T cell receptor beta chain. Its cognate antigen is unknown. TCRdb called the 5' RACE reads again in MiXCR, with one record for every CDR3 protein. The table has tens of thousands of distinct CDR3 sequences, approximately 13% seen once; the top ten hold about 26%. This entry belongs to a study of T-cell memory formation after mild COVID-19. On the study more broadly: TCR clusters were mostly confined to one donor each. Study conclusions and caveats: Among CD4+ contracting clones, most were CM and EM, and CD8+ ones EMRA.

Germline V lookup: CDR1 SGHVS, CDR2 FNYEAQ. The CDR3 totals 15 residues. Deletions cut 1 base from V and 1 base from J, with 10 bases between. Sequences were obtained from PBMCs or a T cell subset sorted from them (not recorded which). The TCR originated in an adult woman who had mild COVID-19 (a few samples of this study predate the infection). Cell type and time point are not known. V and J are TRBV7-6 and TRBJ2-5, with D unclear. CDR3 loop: CASSLGAVGQETQYF. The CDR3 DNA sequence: TGTGCCAGCAGCTTAGGCGCCGTGGGCCAAGAGACCCAGTACTTC.